What follows is one T cell receptor beta chain and its context. Its antigen remains unknown. The sample belongs to a study of tumor-infiltrating lymphocytes in primary liver carcinoma. Study overall: Each of the growths was stage T1-T3 N0M0, extending roughly 4.2 to 11 cm across. Tissue type made little difference to sample yields of roughly 3.5 to 7.5 million productive TCRbeta reads.

RNA and DNA were co-extracted from 20-30 mg of unsorted bulk tissue. Making TCR beta cDNA involved 400 to 600 ng total RNA and a constant-region primer. What produced the TCR beta libraries was three nested multiplex PCR rounds using slightly modified ARM-PCR. Rounds one and two of PCR, each of roughly 10 cycles, were primed with TRBV1-TRBV30 forward primers and a C-beta reverse primer. TCRdb reprocessed the multiplex PCR reads via MiXCR and lists one record per CDR3 protein. The data contain 40,000 or so distinct CDR3 sequences, roughly 74% of them seen just once; the ten biggest clones take up around two fifths. With V trimmed by 9 bases and J by 15 bases, 29 bases remained unmatched. This CDR3 is 17 amino acids long. Looked up from germline, CDR1 is SGHAT and CDR2 is FQNNGV. General study results and limits: It was tumor-adjacent and tumor-blood pairs that overlapped less than tumor region pairs did.

The rearrangement uses TRBV11-2 and TRBJ2-3; 8 bases are shared with TRBD2. Sequencing used tumor-adjacent normal liver tissue. This TCR derives from a woman younger than 45 with primary liver carcinoma and hepatitis B virus infection. The CDR3 loop reads CARSHRGSGSLTDTRYF. The CDR3 DNA follows: TGTGCCAGAAGCCATCGAGGGAGCGGGAGCCTCACAGATACGCGATATTTT.